This T cell receptor (beta chain) was sequenced for a study of T cell changes during pregnancy in multiple sclerosis. Assay: immunoSEQ multiplex PCR; the TCRdb copy retains only in-frame clones and omits some. The repertoire consists of roughly 70,000 clones, with 85% to 95% occurring once and the leading ten covering over 2%. The CDR3 has 15 residues. CDR1 MGHDK and CDR2 SYGVNS come from the germline V gene. The V gene end was trimmed by 8 bases and the J gene end by 7 bases; junction bases not matched to a gene: 14. The sequence was obtained from a female donor with multiple sclerosis, enrolled in a pregnancy study. This chain connects TRBV25-1 to TRBJ2-1, with 7 bases fitting TRBD1. This specimen was peripheral blood, taken before pregnancy. CDR3: CASSDRALLLNEQFF. CDR3 coding DNA: TGTGCCAGCTCTGACAGGGCGCTCTTACTTAATGAGCAGTTCTTC.